This T cell receptor (beta chain) was identified during a study of radiotherapy plus CTLA-4 blockade in lung cancer. Clones were sequenced by immunoSEQ multiplex PCR, and TCRdb holds only the in-frame ones, with some missing. This sample yields 60,000 to 75,000 clones, of which around 69% are seen a single time; roughly 15% belongs to the top ten. A note on this clone: Antigen specificity is unknown.

Whole-study results and caveats: Response, reportedly, was best predicted by interferon-beta along with early blood T cell clone dynamics.

Sample: peripheral blood, taken from a patient treated with radiotherapy plus ipilimumab. This sequence was found in a human donor with non-small cell lung cancer whose response to radiotherapy plus ipilimumab could not be evaluated. Some clones in this sample may be carry-over from other donors' samples.

The CDR3 reads CASSLQENTEAFF. In nucleotides, the CDR3 is TGCGCCAGCAGCTTGCAGGAGAACACTGAAGCTTTCTTT. The V call is TRBV5-1, the J call TRBJ1-1; D is undetermined. Deletions cut 1 base from V and 1 base from J, with 5 bases between. The CDR3 extends over 13 amino acids. The germline V gene has CDR1 SGHRS and CDR2 YFSETQ.